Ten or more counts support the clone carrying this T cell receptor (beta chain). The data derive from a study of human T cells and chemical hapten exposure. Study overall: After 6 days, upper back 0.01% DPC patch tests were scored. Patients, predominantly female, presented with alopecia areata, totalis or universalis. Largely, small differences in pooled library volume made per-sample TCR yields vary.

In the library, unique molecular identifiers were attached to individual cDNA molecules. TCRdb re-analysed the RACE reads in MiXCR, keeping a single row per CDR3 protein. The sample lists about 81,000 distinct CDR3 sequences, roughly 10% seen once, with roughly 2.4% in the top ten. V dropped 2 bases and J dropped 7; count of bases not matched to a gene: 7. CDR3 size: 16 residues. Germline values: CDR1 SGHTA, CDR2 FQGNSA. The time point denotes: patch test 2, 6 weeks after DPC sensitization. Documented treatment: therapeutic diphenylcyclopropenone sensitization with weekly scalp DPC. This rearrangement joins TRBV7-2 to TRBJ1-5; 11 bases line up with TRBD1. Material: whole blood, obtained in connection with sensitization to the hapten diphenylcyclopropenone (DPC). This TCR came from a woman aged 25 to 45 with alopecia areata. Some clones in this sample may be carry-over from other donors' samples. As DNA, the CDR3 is TGTGCCAGCAGCTTAAGTGGACAGGGGGCAGGACAGCCCCAGCATTTT. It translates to CASSLSGQGAGQPQHF.